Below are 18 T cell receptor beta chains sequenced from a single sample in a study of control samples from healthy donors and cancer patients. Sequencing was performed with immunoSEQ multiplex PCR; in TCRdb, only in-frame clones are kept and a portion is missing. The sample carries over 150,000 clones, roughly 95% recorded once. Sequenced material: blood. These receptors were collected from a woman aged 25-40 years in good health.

Here the CDR3 reads CASSLQPGQGAYEQYF. The CDR3 nucleotides read TGTGCCAGCAGCTTACAACCGGGACAGGGGGCCTACGAGCAGTACTTC. The rearrangement links TRBV13 to TRBJ2-7; the match to TRBD1 covers 11 bases. This CDR3 is 16 amino acids long. J lost 2 bases, V lost 2 bases, and 5 bases had no gene match. Germline CDR1 PRHDT, CDR2 FYEKMQ (reference sequence).

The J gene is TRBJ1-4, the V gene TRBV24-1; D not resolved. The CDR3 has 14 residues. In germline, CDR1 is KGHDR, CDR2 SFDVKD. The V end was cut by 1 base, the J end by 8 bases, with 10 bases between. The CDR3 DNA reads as TGTGCCACCAGTGATTTTCCCCAACCAGAAAAACTGTTTTTT. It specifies CATSDFPQPEKLFF.

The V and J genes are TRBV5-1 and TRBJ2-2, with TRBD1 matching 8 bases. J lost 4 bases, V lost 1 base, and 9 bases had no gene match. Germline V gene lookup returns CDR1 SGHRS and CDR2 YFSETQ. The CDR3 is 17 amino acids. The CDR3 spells CASSLLGAGGFTGELFF. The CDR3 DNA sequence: TGCGCCAGCAGCTTGCTCGGGGCAGGGGGCTTCACCGGGGAGCTGTTTTTT.

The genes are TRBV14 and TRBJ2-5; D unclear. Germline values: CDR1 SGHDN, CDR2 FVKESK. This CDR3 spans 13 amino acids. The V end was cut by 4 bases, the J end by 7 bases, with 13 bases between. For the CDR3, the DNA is TGTGCCAGCAGCCTCGGACCCGGCGGGACCCAGTACTTC. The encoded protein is CASSLGPGGTQYF.

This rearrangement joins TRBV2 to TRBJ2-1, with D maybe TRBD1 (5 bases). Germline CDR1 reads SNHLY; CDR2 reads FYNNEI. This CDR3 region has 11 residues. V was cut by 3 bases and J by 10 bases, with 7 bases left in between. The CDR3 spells CASSDRAEQFF. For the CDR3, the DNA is TGTGCCAGCAGTGACAGGGCCGAGCAGTTCTTC.

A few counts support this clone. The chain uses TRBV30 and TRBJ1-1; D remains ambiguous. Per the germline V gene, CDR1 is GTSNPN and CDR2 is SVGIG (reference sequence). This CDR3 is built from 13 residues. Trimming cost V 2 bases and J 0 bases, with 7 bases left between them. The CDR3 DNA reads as TGTGCCTGGAGTCATTATATGAACACTGAAGCTTTCTTT. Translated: CAWSHYMNTEAFF.

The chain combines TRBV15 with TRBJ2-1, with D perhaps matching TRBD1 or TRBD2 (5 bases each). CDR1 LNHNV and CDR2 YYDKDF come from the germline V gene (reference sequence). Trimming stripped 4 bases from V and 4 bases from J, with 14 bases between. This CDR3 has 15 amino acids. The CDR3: CATSTLGTGYNEQFF. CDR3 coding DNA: TGTGCCACCAGCACCCTCGGGACGGGGTACAATGAGCAGTTCTTC. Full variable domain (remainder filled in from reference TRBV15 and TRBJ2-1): DAMVIQNPRYQVTQFGKPVTLSCSQTLNHNVMYWYQQKSSQAPKLLFHYYDKDFNNEADTPDNFQSRRPNTSFCFLDIRSPGLGDTAMYLCATSTLGTGYNEQFFGPGTRLTVL.

The chain's CDR3 is CASSNVGGRYYEQFF. The DNA for the CDR3 is TGTGCCAGCAGTAACGTTGGCGGGAGGTACTATGAGCAGTTCTTC. This chain uses TRBV28 with TRBJ2-1; TRBD2 matches at 8 bases. Germline lookup yields CDR1 MDHEN and CDR2 SYDVKM. This CDR3 comprises 15 residues. The V and J ends lost 5 bases and 8 bases, in that order; junction bases with no gene match: 11. The whole variable domain, remainder taken from reference TRBV28 and TRBJ2-1, is DVKVTQSSRYLVKRTGEKVFLECVQDMDHENMFWYRQDPGLGLRLIYFSYDVKMKEKGDIPEGYSVSREKKERFSLILESASTNQTSMYLCASSNVGGRYYEQFFGPGTRLTVL.

The CDR3 nucleotides are TGTGCCAGCAGTTTCTGGGAAACTGAAGCTTTCTTT. This sequence encodes CASSFWETEAFF. The chain joins TRBV28 to TRBJ1-1; D remains unclear. Germline V gene data show CDR1 as MDHEN and CDR2 as SYDVKM. Deletions cut 3 bases from V and 5 bases from J, with 7 bases between. The CDR3 consists of 12 residues.

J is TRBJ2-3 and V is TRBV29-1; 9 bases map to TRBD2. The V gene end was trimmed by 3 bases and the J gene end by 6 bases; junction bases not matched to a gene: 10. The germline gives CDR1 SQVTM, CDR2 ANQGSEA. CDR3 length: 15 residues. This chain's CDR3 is CSVESGTSIGDTQYF. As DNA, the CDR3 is TGCAGCGTTGAGTCCGGGACTAGCATCGGGGATACGCAGTATTTT.

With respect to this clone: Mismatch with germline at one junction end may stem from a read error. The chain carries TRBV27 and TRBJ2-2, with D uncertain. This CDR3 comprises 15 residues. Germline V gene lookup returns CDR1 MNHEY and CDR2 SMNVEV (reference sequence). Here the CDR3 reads CASSLLGPKTGELFF. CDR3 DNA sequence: TGTGCCAGCAGTTTATTAGGTCCGAAAACCGGGGAGCTGTTTTTT.

The CDR3 sequence is CASSLTANTEAFF. In DNA form, the CDR3 reads TGTGCCAGCAGCCTAACAGCTAACACTGAAGCTTTCTTT. This chain connects TRBV11-2 to TRBJ1-1; D uncertain. Per germline, CDR1 SGHAT and CDR2 FQNNGV. Trimming left V 5 bases short and J 2 bases short, with 9 bases between. The CDR3 length is 13 residues.

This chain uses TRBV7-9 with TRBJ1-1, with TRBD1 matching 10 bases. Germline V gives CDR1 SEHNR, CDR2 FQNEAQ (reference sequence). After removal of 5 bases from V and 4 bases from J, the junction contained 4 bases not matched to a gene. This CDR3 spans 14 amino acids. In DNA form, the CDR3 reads TGTGCCAGCAGCCTCGGGACAGGGGTCACTGAAGCTTTCTTT. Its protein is CASSLGTGVTEAFF.

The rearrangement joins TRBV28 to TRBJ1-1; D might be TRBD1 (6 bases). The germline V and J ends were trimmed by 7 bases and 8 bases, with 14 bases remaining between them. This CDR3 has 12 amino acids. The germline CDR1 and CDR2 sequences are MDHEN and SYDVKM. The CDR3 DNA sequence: TGTGCCAGCATCAAAGGACAGAAAGAAGCTTTCTTT. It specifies CASIKGQKEAFF. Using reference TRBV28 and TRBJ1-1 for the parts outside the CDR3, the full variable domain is DVKVTQSSRYLVKRTGEKVFLECVQDMDHENMFWYRQDPGLGLRLIYFSYDVKMKEKGDIPEGYSVSREKKERFSLILESASTNQTSMYLCASIKGQKEAFFGQGTRLTVV.

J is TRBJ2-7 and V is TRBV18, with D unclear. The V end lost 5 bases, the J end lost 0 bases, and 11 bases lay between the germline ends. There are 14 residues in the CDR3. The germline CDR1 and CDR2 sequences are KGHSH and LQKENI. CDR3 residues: CASSSSENSYEQYF. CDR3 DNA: TGTGCCAGCTCATCGTCTGAAAACTCCTACGAGCAGTACTTC.

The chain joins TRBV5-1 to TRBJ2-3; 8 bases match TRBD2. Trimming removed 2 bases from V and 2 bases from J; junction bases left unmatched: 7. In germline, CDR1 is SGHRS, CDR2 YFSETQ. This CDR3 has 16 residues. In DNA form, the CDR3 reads TGCGCCAGCAGCTTACGCGGGGGGTCCGACACAGATACGCAGTATTTT. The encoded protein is CASSLRGGSDTDTQYF. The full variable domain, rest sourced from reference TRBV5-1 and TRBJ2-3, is KAGVTQTPRYLIKTRGQQVTLSCSPISGHRSVSWYQQTPGQGLQFLFEYFSETQRNKGNFPGRFSGRQFSNSRSEMNVSTLELGDSALYLCASSLRGGSDTDTQYFGPGTRLTVL.

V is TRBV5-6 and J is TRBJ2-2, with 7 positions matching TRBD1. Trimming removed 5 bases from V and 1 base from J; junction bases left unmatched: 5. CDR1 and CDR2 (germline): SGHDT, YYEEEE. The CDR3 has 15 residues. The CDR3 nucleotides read TGTGCCAGCAGATGGACAGGCTGGAACACCGGGGAGCTGTTTTTT. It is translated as CASRWTGWNTGELFF.

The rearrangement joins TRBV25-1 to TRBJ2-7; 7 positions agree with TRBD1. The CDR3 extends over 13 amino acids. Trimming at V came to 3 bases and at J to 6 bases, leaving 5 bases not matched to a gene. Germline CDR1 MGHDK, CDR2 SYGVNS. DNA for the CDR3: TGTGCCAGCAGTGAGGGGACAGTCTCCGAGCAGTACTTC. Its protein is CASSEGTVSEQYF.